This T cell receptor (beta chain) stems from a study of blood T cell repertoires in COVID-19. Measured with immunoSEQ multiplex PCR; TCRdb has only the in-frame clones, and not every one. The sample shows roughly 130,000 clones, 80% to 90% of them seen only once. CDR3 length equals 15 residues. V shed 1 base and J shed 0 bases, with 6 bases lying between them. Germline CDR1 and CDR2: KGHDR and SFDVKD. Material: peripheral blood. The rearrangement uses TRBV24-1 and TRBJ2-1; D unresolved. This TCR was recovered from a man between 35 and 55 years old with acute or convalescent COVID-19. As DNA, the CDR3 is TGTGCCACCAGTGATTTCGAGTCCTCCTACAATGAGCAGTTCTTC. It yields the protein CATSDFESSYNEQFF.